What follows is one T cell receptor beta chain and its context. Its target is unknown. The sample is drawn from a study of shared clonotypes between healthy human individuals. General study points: Sorted-subset sequencing, rarefaction showed, was incomplete despite large depth.

The ends lost 3 bases at V and 1 base at J; junction bases unmatched: 2. Germline-derived CDR1 and CDR2 are MNHNS and SASEGT. This CDR3 has 15 residues. It was at deep level that the assay was run. Sequencing was performed with immunoSEQ multiplex PCR; in TCRdb, only in-frame clones are kept and a portion is missing. Of just over 2,000,000 clones in the sample, 85% to 95% were seen once. A split of CD4+ cells into CD45RA+ naive and CD45RA-negative memory subsets was performed. The material sequenced was naive CD4+ T cells sorted from blood. Subset specified: CD45RA+ positively selected. The TCR originated in a man between 18 and 35 years old in good health. J is TRBJ2-2 and V is TRBV6-1; the match to TRBD2 covers 7 bases. CDR3 amino acids: CASSERGRNTGELFF. CDR3 coding DNA: TGTGCCAGCAGTGAGCGGGGGAGGAACACCGGGGAGCTGTTTTTT.